A selection of T cell receptor beta chains follows, all from one sample in a study of T cell responses to AZD1222 COVID-19 vaccine. Libraries were prepared by immunoSEQ multiplex PCR; TCRdb keeps only in-frame clonotypes and omits some of them. The repertoire consists of about 140,000 clones, with approximately 86% occurring once and the leading ten covering under 5.5%. The source was peripheral blood, collected 28 days after the second dose of the MenACWY control vaccine. These receptor sequences come from an adult who received the MenACWY meningococcal vaccine as a control. Both conserved end residues are part of each CDR3. The order of the fields is clone size, D gene, V gene, J gene, CDR3 protein, CDR3 DNA. D genes are given only for firm matches. The size field is filled for only some rows; it gives once, few, many or a size class.

clone_size: -; d_call: TRBD2; v_call: TRBV4-2; j_call: TRBJ2-3; cdr3_aa: CASRTSARADTQYF; cdr3_nt: TGTGCCAGCAGGACTAGCGCTAGGGCAGATACGCAGTATTTT
clone_size: -; d_call: -; v_call: TRBV27; j_call: TRBJ1-5; cdr3_aa: CASSEAQPQHF; cdr3_nt: TGTGCCAGCAGTGAGGCTCAGCCCCAGCATTTT
clone_size: -; d_call: -; v_call: TRBV3-1/TRBV3-2; j_call: TRBJ1-6; cdr3_aa: CASSSGEGFDSPLHF; cdr3_nt: TGTGCCAGCAGCTCCGGGGAGGGTTTCGATTCACCCCTCCACTTT
clone_size: -; d_call: -; v_call: TRBV18; j_call: TRBJ1-4; cdr3_aa: CASSPRPVNYEKLFF; cdr3_nt: TGTGCCAGCTCACCACGCCCCGTTAACTATGAAAAACTGTTTTTT
clone_size: -; d_call: -; v_call: TRBV6-5; j_call: TRBJ1-5; cdr3_aa: CASGTRNQPQHF; cdr3_nt: TGTGCCAGCGGAACTCGCAATCAGCCCCAGCATTTT
clone_size: few; d_call: -; v_call: TRBV19; j_call: TRBJ1-1; cdr3_aa: CATRGTEAFF; cdr3_nt: TGTGCCACCAGGGGAACTGAAGCTTTCTTT
clone_size: -; d_call: -; v_call: TRBV6-2/TRBV6-3; j_call: TRBJ1-5; cdr3_aa: CASSYLGENQPQHF; cdr3_nt: TGTGCCAGCAGTTACCTCGGGGAGAATCAGCCCCAGCATTTT
clone_size: -; d_call: -; v_call: TRBV20-1; j_call: TRBJ1-4; cdr3_aa: CSARQGEKLFF; cdr3_nt: TGCAGTGCTAGACAGGGGGAAAAACTGTTTTTT
clone_size: -; d_call: -; v_call: TRBV11-2; j_call: TRBJ1-2; cdr3_aa: CASSSSGNGYTF; cdr3_nt: TGTGCCAGCAGCTCCTCAGGGAATGGCTACACCTTC
clone_size: -; d_call: -; v_call: TRBV2; j_call: TRBJ1-1; cdr3_aa: CASSEAGVTEAFF; cdr3_nt: TGTGCCAGCAGTGAAGCAGGGGTCACTGAAGCTTTCTTT